One sample yielded the 20 T cell receptor beta chains listed below, sequenced in a study of T cells after yellow fever vaccination. Each CDR3 protein is one row after TCRdb ran MiXCR on the 5' RACE reads. The repertoire holds about 350,000 distinct CDR3 sequences, with roughly 8.4% as singletons. Sequenced material: PBMCs, taken 45 days after the first yellow fever vaccination. The receptors originated from a man aged 18-30 years who received the YFV17D yellow fever vaccine.

This chain joins TRBV27 and TRBJ1-2; 7 bases fit TRBD1. CDR1 and CDR2 (germline): MNHEY, SMNVEV (reference sequence). The CDR3 has 13 amino acids. Trimming removed 6 bases from V and 8 bases from J; junction bases left unmatched: 9. CDR3 in amino acids: CASSIQGSLGYTF. CDR3 coding DNA: TGTGCCAGCAGCATACAGGGGTCGCTGGGCTACACCTTC.

V and J are TRBV11-3 and TRBJ2-1; D possibly corresponds to TRBD2 (7 bases). Germline loops: CDR1 SGHNT, CDR2 YENEEA. The CDR3 extends over 15 amino acids. Trimming took 3 bases from V and 5 from J, leaving 14 bases between them. CDR3 sequence (DNA): TGTGCCAGCAGCTTGGAGGGGGGGCCCCACAATGAGCAGTTCTTC. Encoded protein: CASSLEGGPHNEQFF.

This clonotype was counted a few times. V and J are TRBV6-1 and TRBJ1-6; D not resolved. The CDR3 length is 15 residues. V gave up 6 bases and J gave up 8 bases, with 17 bases separating them. The germline CDR1 and CDR2 sequences are MNHNS and SASEGT. The CDR3 sequence: CASSSTGRVDSPLHF. In nucleotides, the CDR3 is TGTGCCAGCAGCTCCACCGGACGCGTAGATTCACCCCTCCACTTT.

This clonotype occurred a few times. This sequence joins TRBV5-4 and TRBJ2-4; no definite D call. The ends were cut back, 5 bases at V and 1 base at J, with 13 bases in the middle. Germline CDR1 SGHNT, CDR2 YYREEE (reference sequence). The CDR3 extends over 15 amino acids. The CDR3 bases are TGTGCCAGCAGTGCGCCTGAGTCCGCCAAAAACATTCAGTACTTC. Translating it yields CASSAPESAKNIQYF.

This clonotype was detected only a few times. This sequence joins TRBV6-5 and TRBJ2-5; tentative D call: TRBD1 (6 bases). The V gene's germline CDR1 is MNHEY and CDR2 SVGAGI. Trimming removed 5 bases from V and 5 bases from J, with 12 bases in between. This CDR3 has 13 amino acids. The CDR3 nucleotides read TGTGCCAGCAGTATACAGGGCTGGGAGACCCAGTACTTC. Its protein product is CASSIQGWETQYF.

This clonotype has ten or more counts. This chain connects TRBV12-3 or TRBV12-4 to TRBJ1-2; D unresolved. The ends were cut back, 3 bases at V and 4 bases at J, with 9 bases in the middle. This CDR3 has 13 residues. The CDR3 region has the DNA TGTGCCAGCAGTTTGAAGTACTCCTATGGCTACACCTTC. As protein: CASSLKYSYGYTF.

The rearrangement joins TRBV20-1 to TRBJ2-7, with 10 bases fitting TRBD2. Per germline, CDR1 DFQATT and CDR2 SNEGSKA (reference sequence). The V gene end was trimmed by 2 bases and the J gene end by 5 bases; junction bases not matched to a gene: 3. The CDR3 has 13 amino acids. Here the CDR3 reads CSARRLAGDEQYF. The CDR3 bases are TGCAGTGCTAGACGGCTAGCGGGGGACGAGCAGTACTTC.

This clonotype has at least ten counts. The rearrangement uses TRBV5-1 and TRBJ1-2; 9 positions agree with TRBD1. The CDR3 length is 14 residues. Germline loops: CDR1 SGHRS, CDR2 YFSETQ. V lost 3 bases, J lost 5 bases, and 5 bases stayed unmatched. The CDR3 region is CASSSRTGEYGYTF. DNA for the CDR3: TGCGCCAGCAGCTCTCGGACAGGGGAGTATGGCTACACCTTC.

Only a few counts were recorded for this clonotype. The chain combines TRBV12-3 or TRBV12-4 with TRBJ2-1; D is possibly TRBD1 (5 bases). There are 12 residues in the CDR3. V was pared by 6 bases and J by 9 bases, with 12 bases between. CDR3 DNA: TGTGCCAGCAGGCGACGGCAGGGTGAGCAGTTCTTC. Amino acids: CASRRRQGEQFF.

The V call is TRBV9, the J call TRBJ2-3; 10 bases are a match to TRBD2. Germline values: CDR1 SGDLS, CDR2 YYNGEE. CDR3 length: 18 amino acids. The V gene end was trimmed by 3 bases and the J gene end by 2 bases; junction bases not matched to a gene: 12. The CDR3 loop is CASSDPGLAPLITDTQYF. CDR3 DNA: TGTGCCAGCAGCGACCCGGGACTAGCGCCCCTAATCACAGATACGCAGTATTTT.

The V call is TRBV7-6, the J call TRBJ2-5; D is undetermined. Trimming took off 1 base at V and 1 base at J, with 7 bases between the two ends. Germline assignment: CDR1 SGHVS and CDR2 FNYEAQ. The CDR3 is 14 amino acids. In DNA, the CDR3 is TGTGCCAGCAGCTTAGGGAACAGCCAAGAGACCCAGTACTTC. This codes for CASSLGNSQETQYF.

V and J are TRBV9 and TRBJ2-2; 7 bases match TRBD2. The J segment lost 2 bases and the V segment lost 0 bases, leaving 7 bases of the junction unmatched. This CDR3 has 17 amino acids. Germline CDR1 SGDLS, CDR2 YYNGEE. CDR3 in DNA: TGTGCCAGCAGCGTAGTATACGGGACTACCAACACCGGGGAGCTGTTTTTT. It specifies CASSVVYGTTNTGELFF.

The chain is built from TRBV4-1 and TRBJ2-3; tentatively, D is TRBD1 (5 bases). The CDR3 contains 17 residues. Trimming shortened V by 1 base and J by 2 bases, and 16 bases separated the two germline ends. Germline assignment: CDR1 MGHRA and CDR2 YSYEKL. The CDR3 sequence: CASSQGGARAVTDTQYF. The CDR3 region has the DNA TGCGCCAGCAGCCAAGGGGGCGCGCGCGCAGTCACAGATACGCAGTATTTT.

This clonotype was detected only a few times. The chain carries TRBV12-3 or TRBV12-4 and TRBJ1-2, with D hard to call. The V end was cut by 6 bases, the J end by 8 bases, with 13 bases between. CDR3 length: 12 amino acids. This chain's CDR3 is CASSPPRAGYTF. The CDR3, as DNA: TGTGCCAGCAGCCCCCCGAGGGCGGGCTACACCTTC.

This clonotype has more than one count but fewer than ten. V and J are TRBV4-3 and TRBJ2-7; 10 positions match TRBD2. Germline trimming cut 1 base from V and 1 base from J; bases unmatched to any gene: 4. This CDR3 contains 16 residues. CDR1 and CDR2 (germline): LGHNA, YSLEER. CDR3 amino acids: CASSQASGGRSYEQYF. The CDR3, as DNA: TGCGCCAGCAGCCAAGCTAGCGGGGGTCGGTCCTACGAGCAGTACTTC.

This clonotype was counted a few times. The rearrangement links TRBV25-1 to TRBJ2-2; possibly TRBD2 for D (6 bases). The length of the CDR3 is 17 residues. Trimming cost V 3 bases and J 1 base, with 15 bases left between them. Germline CDR1 reads MGHDK; CDR2 reads SYGVNS. DNA for the CDR3: TGTGCCAGCAGTGACGGGTTTCGGGGGATGAACACCGGGGAGCTGTTTTTT. It translates to CASSDGFRGMNTGELFF.

This clonotype has more than one count but fewer than ten. The V gene is TRBV6-1, the J gene TRBJ1-1; no clear D gene. Germline V gene lookup returns CDR1 MNHNS and CDR2 SASEGT. CDR3 length equals 14 residues. The ends were cut back, 6 bases at V and 5 bases at J, with 16 bases in the middle. The CDR3 protein is CASSPLAGGTEAFF. The CDR3 DNA reads TGTGCCAGCAGCCCCCTGGCGGGTGGAACTGAAGCTTTCTTT.

This clonotype appeared a few times. The chain carries TRBV11-2 and TRBJ2-7; 10 bases match TRBD2. This CDR3 spans 16 amino acids. The V gene end was trimmed by 1 base and the J gene end by 1 base; junction bases not matched to a gene: 4. The V gene's germline CDR1 is SGHAT and CDR2 FQNNGV. CDR3 bases: TGTGCCAGCAGCTTAGGAGTTAGCGGGGGGTCCTACGAGCAGTACGTC. Translation gives CASSLGVSGGSYEQYV.

This clonotype has just a few counts. The chain couples TRBV20-1 to TRBJ1-1; D remains ambiguous. Germline V gene data show CDR1 as DFQATT and CDR2 as SNEGSKA (reference sequence). Trimming took 5 bases from V and 4 from J, leaving 11 bases between them. This CDR3 region has 12 residues. This CDR3 is CSAVPMGTEAFF. CDR3 nucleotides: TGCAGTGCTGTCCCCATGGGCACTGAAGCTTTCTTT.

This chain joins TRBV7-2 and TRBJ1-1, with D possibly being TRBD1 (6 bases). V was cut by 3 bases and J by 1 base, with 9 bases left in between. Germline CDR1 and CDR2: SGHTA and FQGNSA. The length of the CDR3 is 14 residues. Written as DNA, the CDR3 is TGTGCCAGCAGCTTCGGACAGCGGAACACTGAAGCTTTCTTT. As protein: CASSFGQRNTEAFF.